Here is one T cell receptor (beta chain) with its context. Its target is not known. The CDR3 consists of 14 residues. CDR1 and CDR2 (germline): SGHVS, FQNEAQ. V lost 10 bases, J lost 0 bases, and 6 bases stayed unmatched. The sample comes from a study of cytomegalovirus exposure and HLA in healthy donors. About the research overall: The approximately 720 first-cohort repertoires and the 95 to 150 validation repertoires shared the same platform, a later analysis reported.

TCRdb keeps only in-frame clones here, not all; method: immunoSEQ multiplex PCR. Seen here are 90,000 to 150,000 clones, over 75% observed once, and the top ten hold about 6%. Notes on the study in general: Cytomegalovirus association was assigned to approximately 160 TCR beta chains.

The rearrangement links TRBV7-8 to TRBJ2-1, with 7 bases aligning to TRBD1. Sample: PBMCs. The origin of this receptor is a woman aged 18-29 years in good health and CMV-seropositive. CDR3 in DNA: TGTGCCACAAGACAGGGAAGCTCCTACAATGAGCAGTTCTTC. It yields the protein CATRQGSSYNEQFF.